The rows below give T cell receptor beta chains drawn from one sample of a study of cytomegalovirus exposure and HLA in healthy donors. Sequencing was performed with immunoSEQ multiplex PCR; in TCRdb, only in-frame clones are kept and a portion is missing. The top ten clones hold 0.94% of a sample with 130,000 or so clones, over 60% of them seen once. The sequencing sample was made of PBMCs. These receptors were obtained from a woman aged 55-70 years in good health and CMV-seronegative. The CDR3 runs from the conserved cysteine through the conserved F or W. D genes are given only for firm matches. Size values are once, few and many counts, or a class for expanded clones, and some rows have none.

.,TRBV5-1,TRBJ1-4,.,TGCGCCAGCAGCTTGGACAGGGTTGGGGAAAAACTGTTTTTT,CASSLDRVGEKLFF
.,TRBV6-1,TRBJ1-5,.,TGTGCCAGCAGACGAGGGAGCAATCAGCCCCAGCATTTT,CASRRGSNQPQHF
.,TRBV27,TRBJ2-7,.,TGTGCCAGCAGTTCCCTCAGGAGACAGGCTCGAACGAGGGAGCAGTACTTC,CASSSLRRQARTREQYF
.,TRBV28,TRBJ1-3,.,TGTGCCAGCGTACGGGGCTCTGGAAACACCATATATTTT,CASVRGSGNTIYF
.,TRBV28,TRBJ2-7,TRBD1,TGTGCCAGCAGTTCACCGACAGGGAACGAGCAGTACTTC,CASSSPTGNEQYF
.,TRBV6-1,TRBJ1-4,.,TGTGCCAGCAGTGGCCGGGCAACTAATGAAAAACTGTTTTTT,CASSGRATNEKLFF
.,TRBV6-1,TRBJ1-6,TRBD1,TGTGCCAGCAGTGAGACCGGGACAGATTATTCACCCCTCCACTTT,CASSETGTDYSPLHF
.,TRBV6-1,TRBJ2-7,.,TGTGCCAGCAGTGAAGACGGAGTCTTAAGCGAGCAGTACTTC,CASSEDGVLSEQYF
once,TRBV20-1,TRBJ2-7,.,TGCAGTGCCCTGACTCGCTACGAGCAGTACTTC,CSALTRYEQYF
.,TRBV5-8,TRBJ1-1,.,TGTGCCAGCAGCTTCTCGGTGAACACTGAAGCTTTCTTT,CASSFSVNTEAFF
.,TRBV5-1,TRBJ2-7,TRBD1,TGCGCCAGCAGCTCGGGACAGCAATACTACGAGCAGTACTTC,CASSSGQQYYEQYF
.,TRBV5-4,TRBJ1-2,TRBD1,TGTGCCAGCAGCTTGGGAGGGACAGGGTTGAACGATGGCTACACCTTC,CASSLGGTGLNDGYTF
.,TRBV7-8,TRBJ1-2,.,TGTGCCAGCAGCTTAGCCGGGAGGCATGGCTACACCTTC,CASSLAGRHGYTF
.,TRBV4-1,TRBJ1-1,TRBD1,TGCGCCAGCAGCCAAGATGGGACAGGGGGTTACTTTCAAGCTTTCTTT,CASSQDGTGGYFQAFF
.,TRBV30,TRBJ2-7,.,TGTGCCTGGAGTCGGGGGACGACCTACGAGCAGTACTTC,CAWSRGTTYEQYF
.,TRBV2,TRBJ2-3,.,TGTGCCAGCACTTACACGGGAGAAGATACGCAGTATTTT,CASTYTGEDTQYF
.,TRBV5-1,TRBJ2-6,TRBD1,TGCGCCAGTAGGTTGGTACAGGGGCTCTCTGGGGCCAACGTCCTGACTTTC,CASRLVQGLSGANVLTF